This T cell receptor (beta chain) is drawn from a study of response to subunit inactivated influenza vaccine. One entry per CDR3 protein, called by TCRdb with MiXCR from the RT-PCR reads. In the table there are around 200,000 distinct CDR3 sequences, approximately 8.7% of which are singletons. Note on this clonotype: The antigen remains undetermined.

The V gene's germline CDR1 is SGHAT and CDR2 FQNNGV. The V gene end was trimmed by 4 bases and the J gene end by 0 bases; junction bases not matched to a gene: 9. CDR3 size: 18 residues. The study's findings and limits: T cells newly recruited by each seasonal influenza vaccination are few, the authors suggested.

The J gene is TRBJ2-4, the V gene TRBV11-2, with 10 bases aligning to TRBD2. Here the sequenced sample was non-naive T cells sorted from PBMCs, taken on the day of vaccination. The clonotype originates from a man in his forties or fifties who received an inactivated influenza vaccine. The CDR3 nucleotides are TGTGCCAGCAGCTGGGGACTAGCGCCGGTACTAGCCAAAAACATTCAGTACTTC. The encoded protein is CASSWGLAPVLAKNIQYF.